This T cell receptor (beta chain) was sequenced in a study of beta chain features in type 1 diabetes. The study's findings and limits: VDJ junctions sequenced from type 1 diabetes patients showed fewer insertions and more deletions. Patients with Type 1 diabetes showed moderately but significantly shorter TCRB CDR3s in all four CD4+ subsets. The study notes PCR might favor shorter templates equally in patients and controls.

Every participating donor gave one draw, a heparinised blood sample averaging about 100 mL. Populations isolated by sorting all had purity greater than 98%. A word on this clone: No antigen is known for it.

Sequencing targeted expressed TCRB transcripts, as all isolated RNA had been reverse transcribed. Assay used: immunoSEQ multiplex PCR; TCRdb lists only in-frame clones, some missing. The sample lists hundreds of thousands of clones, around 15% occurring once. This CDR3 contains 14 residues. V was trimmed by 6 bases and J by 2 bases, leaving 14 bases between them. Germline CDR1 and CDR2: SGHNT and YYREEE (reference sequence). The chain carries TRBV5-4 and TRBJ1-1; no reliable D call. The sequenced sample was naive CD4+ T cells from blood. The receptor was isolated from a man younger than 35 with type 1 diabetes. CDR3 bases: TGTGCCAGCACCCCCGGCAGCTCCAACACTGAAGCTTTCTTT. This translates into CASTPGSSNTEAFF.